Sequencing of this T cell receptor beta chain was carried out in a study of CD4 T cells in relation to SARS-CoV-2 and coronaviruses. The V gene lost 0 bases and the J gene lost 3 bases, with 8 bases spanning the gap. CDR3 length: 14 amino acids. CDR1 and CDR2 from the germline V gene are MDHEN and SYDVKM. Before the COVID-19 pandemic, during about 2010-2018, CD4+ T cells were taken from unexposed donors. Cryopreserved PBMCs were CD4-enriched, then split into naive and memory cells. Produced via immunoSEQ multiplex PCR; TCRdb's table is partial and in-frame only. The sample holds some 65,000 clones, 87% seen once.

The rearrangement uses TRBV28 and TRBJ1-1; perhaps TRBD1 as D (5 bases). The origin of this receptor is a human donor in good health. The sample was memory CD4+ T cells from PBMCs. The CDR3 coding sequence is TGTGCCAGCAGTTTATGGGGGGGATACACTGAAGCTTTCTTT. Its protein is CASSLWGGYTEAFF.